One T cell receptor beta chain is described in this entry. Its cognate antigen has yet to be identified. No base-level quality is on record; no much larger clone is a single base apart. Taken from the germline V gene (reference sequence), the CDR1 and CDR2 loops are SEHNR and FQNEAQ. V drops 5 bases and J drops 6 bases, leaving 14 bases in between. The CDR3 measures 14 amino acids from cysteine to phenylalanine. Only CDR3 DNA is held: 42 bases, read in frame from base 1. TCRbeta CDR3 regions were amplified from genomic DNA using the immunoSEQ Assay, a bias-controlled multiplex PCR. Turning to the authors' computational methods: Nucleated cell counts per sample were estimated from amplification of reference gene primers within the assay. To quantify the absolute abundance of each unique TCRbeta CDR3 rearrangement, sequence reads were collapsed and filtered. Productive Simpson clonality was computed per sample as the square root of Simpson's diversity index over productive rearrangements. The table was pulled from immuneACCESS by TCRdb, which kept in-frame rearrangements only. Such tables lose some clones; where checked, under half of the loss comes from unresolved V genes, and the rest has no known cause. For V, J and clone size, that table is used; D and trimming come from the DNA. Present in this sample are approximately 170,000 clones, about 86% of which were seen just once. The ten top clones hold more than 3% of the sample.

This sample is part of a study of blood T cell repertoires in COVID-19 (dated by TCRdb to 2020 to 2022). A note on the overall study: Collaborator samples came from the United States, Italy and Spain and covered acute and convalescent phases of COVID-19. The material from the prospective study consisted of cDNA or gDNA derived from T cells, B-cell-depleted T cells, or PBMCs. Deeply sampled blood TCRbeta repertoires from subjects exposed to, actively infected with, or recovered from COVID-19 were included in the dataset. A freely available public database, intended as a resource for researchers studying the immune response to SARS-CoV-2, is where the repertoires were released. The samples were drawn from the first 160 participants of the ongoing ImmuneRACE study and from roughly 1,300 subjects provided by 6 global collaborators. Nearly every sample came with metadata listing a de-identified subject ID, COVID-19 status, age in years and sex. Where HLA class I and class II types were available, the types were taken from metadata supplied by the sample provider, not from assay-based typing.

The paper's findings and limits, for the study overall: The amount of clinical and demographic metadata varied by source and participant and was provided uncurated.

Collaborating institutions collected whole blood in K2EDTA tubes following their own protocols. For TCRbeta analysis, collaborator samples were shipped as frozen whole blood, as isolated PBMCs, or as DNA extracted from either sample type. This clonotype originated in a woman in her seventies with acute or convalescent COVID-19. The chain links TRBV7-9 with TRBJ2-1; TRBD1 might be the D gene, on 7 matching bases. Sample: peripheral blood. The DNA is TGTGCCAGCAGCCTGGGGACAGCGGGCAATGAGCAGTTCTTC. This is translated as CASSLGTAGNEQFF.